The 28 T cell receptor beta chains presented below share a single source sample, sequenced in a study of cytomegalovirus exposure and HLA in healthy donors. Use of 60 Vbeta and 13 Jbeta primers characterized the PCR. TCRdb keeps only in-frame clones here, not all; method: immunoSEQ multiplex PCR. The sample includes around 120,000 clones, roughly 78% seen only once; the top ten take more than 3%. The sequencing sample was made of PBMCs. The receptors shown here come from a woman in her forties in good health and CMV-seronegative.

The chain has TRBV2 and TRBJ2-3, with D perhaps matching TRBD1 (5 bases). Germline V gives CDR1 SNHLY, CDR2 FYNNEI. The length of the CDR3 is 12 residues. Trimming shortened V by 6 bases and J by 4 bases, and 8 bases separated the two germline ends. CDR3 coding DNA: TGTGCCAGCAGGGACATTTCAGATACGCAGTATTTT. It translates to CASRDISDTQYF.

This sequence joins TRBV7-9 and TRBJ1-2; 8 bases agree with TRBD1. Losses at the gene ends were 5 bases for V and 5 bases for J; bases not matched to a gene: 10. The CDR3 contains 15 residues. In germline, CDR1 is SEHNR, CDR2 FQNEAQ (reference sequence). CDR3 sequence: CASSPDRGKPYGYTF. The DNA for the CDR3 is TGTGCCAGCAGCCCCGACAGGGGTAAACCATATGGCTACACCTTC.

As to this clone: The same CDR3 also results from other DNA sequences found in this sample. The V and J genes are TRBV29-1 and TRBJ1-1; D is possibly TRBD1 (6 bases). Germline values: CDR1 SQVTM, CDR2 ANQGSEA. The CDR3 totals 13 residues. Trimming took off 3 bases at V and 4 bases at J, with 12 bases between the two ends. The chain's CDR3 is CSVDQGIGTEAFF. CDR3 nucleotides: TGCAGCGTTGATCAGGGGATTGGCACTGAAGCTTTCTTT.

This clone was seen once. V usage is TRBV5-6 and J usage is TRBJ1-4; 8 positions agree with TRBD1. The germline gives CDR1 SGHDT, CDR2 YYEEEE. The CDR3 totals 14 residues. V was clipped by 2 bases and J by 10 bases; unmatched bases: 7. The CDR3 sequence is CASSLGDRPRKLFF. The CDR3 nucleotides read TGTGCCAGCAGCTTAGGGGACAGGCCCCGAAAACTGTTTTTT.

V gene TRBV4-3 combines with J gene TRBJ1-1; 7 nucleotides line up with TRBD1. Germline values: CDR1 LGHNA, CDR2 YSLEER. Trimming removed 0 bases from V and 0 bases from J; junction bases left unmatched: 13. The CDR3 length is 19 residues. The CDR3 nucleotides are TGCGCCAGCAGCCAAGATCGGCGGGACAGCCACTTTATGAACACTGAAGCTTTCTTT. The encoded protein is CASSQDRRDSHFMNTEAFF.

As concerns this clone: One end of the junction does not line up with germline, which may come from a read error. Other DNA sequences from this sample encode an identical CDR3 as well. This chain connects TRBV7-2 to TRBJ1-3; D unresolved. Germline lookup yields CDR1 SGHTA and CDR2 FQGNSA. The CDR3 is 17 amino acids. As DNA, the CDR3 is TGTGCCAGTAGCTCGGGAGCGTTTCAAATCTCTGGAAACACCATATATTTT. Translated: CASSSGAFQISGNTIYF.

In DNA form, the CDR3 reads TGTGCCAGCAGTTCAACCGGACGTCCGGGGGGCTACACCTTC. It translates to CASSSTGRPGGYTF. V is TRBV28 and J is TRBJ1-2; D gene uncertain. CDR1 MDHEN and CDR2 SYDVKM come from the germline V gene. CDR3 size: 14 residues. V dropped 4 bases and J dropped 8 bases, with 17 bases sitting between them.

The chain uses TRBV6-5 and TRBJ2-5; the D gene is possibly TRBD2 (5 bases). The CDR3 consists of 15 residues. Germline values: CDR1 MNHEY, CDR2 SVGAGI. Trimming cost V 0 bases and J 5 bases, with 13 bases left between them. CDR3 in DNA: TGTGCCAGCAGTTACTCGAGTCTGGGCGGGGAGACCCAGTACTTC. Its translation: CASSYSSLGGETQYF.

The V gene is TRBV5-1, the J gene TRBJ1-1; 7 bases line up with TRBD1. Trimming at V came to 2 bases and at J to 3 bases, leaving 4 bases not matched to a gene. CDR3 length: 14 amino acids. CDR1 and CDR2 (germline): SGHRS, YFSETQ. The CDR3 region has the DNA TGCGCCAGCAGCTTCGGGACAGCGGACACTGAAGCTTTCTTT. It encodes CASSFGTADTEAFF. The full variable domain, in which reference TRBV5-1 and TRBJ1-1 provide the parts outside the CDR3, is KAGVTQTPRYLIKTRGQQVTLSCSPISGHRSVSWYQQTPGQGLQFLFEYFSETQRNKGNFPGRFSGRQFSNSRSEMNVSTLELGDSALYLCASSFGTADTEAFFGQGTRLTVV.

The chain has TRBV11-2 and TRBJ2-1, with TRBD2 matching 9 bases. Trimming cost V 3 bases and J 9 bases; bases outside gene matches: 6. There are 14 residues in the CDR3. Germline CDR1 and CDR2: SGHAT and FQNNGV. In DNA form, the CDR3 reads TGTGCCAGCAGCTTTATCGGTAGCGGGAGTGAGCAGTTCTTC. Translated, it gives CASSFIGSGSEQFF. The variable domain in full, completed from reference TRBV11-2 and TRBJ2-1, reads EAGVAQSPRYKIIEKRQSVAFWCNPISGHATLYWYQQILGQGPKLLIQFQNNGVVDDSQLPKDRFSAERLKGVDSTLKIQPAKLEDSAVYLCASSFIGSGSEQFFGPGTRLTVL.

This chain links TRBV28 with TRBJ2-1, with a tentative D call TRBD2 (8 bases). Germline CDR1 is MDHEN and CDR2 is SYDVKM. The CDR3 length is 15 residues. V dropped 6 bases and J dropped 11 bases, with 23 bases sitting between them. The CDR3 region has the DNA TGTGCCAGCAGGCAAGGAGGGGGCGGGGGGAATAAGCAGTTCTTC. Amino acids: CASRQGGGGGNKQFF. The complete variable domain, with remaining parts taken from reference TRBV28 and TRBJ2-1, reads DVKVTQSSRYLVKRTGEKVFLECVQDMDHENMFWYRQDPGLGLRLIYFSYDVKMKEKGDIPEGYSVSREKKERFSLILESASTNQTSMYLCASRQGGGGGNKQFFGPGTRLTVL.

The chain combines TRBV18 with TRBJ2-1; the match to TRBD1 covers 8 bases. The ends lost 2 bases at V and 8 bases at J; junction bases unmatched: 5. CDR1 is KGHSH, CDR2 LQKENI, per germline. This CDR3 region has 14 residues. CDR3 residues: CASSPYAGGDEQFF. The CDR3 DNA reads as TGTGCCAGCTCACCATATGCAGGGGGCGATGAGCAGTTCTTC.

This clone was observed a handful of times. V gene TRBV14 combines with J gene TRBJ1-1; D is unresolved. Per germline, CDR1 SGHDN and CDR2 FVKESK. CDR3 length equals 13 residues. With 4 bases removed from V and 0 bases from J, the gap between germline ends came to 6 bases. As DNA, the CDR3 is TGTGCCAGCAGCCTCGGGTTGAACACTGAAGCTTTCTTT. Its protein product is CASSLGLNTEAFF.

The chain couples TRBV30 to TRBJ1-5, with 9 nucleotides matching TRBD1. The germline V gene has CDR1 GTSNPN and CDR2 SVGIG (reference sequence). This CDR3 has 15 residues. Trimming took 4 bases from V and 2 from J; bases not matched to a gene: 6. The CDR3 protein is CAWNHRGHGNQPQHF. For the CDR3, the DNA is TGTGCCTGGAATCACAGGGGGCACGGCAATCAGCCCCAGCATTTT.

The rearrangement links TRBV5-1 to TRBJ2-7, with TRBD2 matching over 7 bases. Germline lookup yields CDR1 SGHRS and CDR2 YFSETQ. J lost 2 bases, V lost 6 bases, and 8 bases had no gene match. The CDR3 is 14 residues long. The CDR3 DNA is TGCGCCAGCACCTACCGGGACTACACCTACGAGCAGTACTTC. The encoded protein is CASTYRDYTYEQYF.

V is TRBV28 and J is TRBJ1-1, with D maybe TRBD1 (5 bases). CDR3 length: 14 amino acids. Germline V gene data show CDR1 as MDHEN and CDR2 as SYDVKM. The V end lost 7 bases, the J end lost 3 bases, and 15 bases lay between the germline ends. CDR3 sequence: CASNLLDSYTEAFF. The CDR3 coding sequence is TGTGCCAGCAATCTTCTCGACAGTTACACTGAAGCTTTCTTT.

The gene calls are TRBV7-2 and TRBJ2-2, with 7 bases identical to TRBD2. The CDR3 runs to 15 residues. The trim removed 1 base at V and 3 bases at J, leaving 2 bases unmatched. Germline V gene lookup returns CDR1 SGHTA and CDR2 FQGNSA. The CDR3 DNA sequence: TGTGCCAGCAGCTTAGGGGGGGGGTACACCGGGGAGCTGTTTTTT. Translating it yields CASSLGGGYTGELFF.

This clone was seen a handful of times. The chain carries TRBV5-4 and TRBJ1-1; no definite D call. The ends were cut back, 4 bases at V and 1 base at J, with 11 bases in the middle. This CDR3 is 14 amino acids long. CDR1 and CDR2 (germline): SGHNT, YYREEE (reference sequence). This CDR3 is CASSRSLANTEAFF. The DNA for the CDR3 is TGTGCCAGCAGCCGTTCTTTAGCGAACACTGAAGCTTTCTTT.

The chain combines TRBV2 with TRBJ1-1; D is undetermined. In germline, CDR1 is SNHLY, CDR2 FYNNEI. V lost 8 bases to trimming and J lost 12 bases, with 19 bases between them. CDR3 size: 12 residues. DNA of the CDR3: TGTGCCAGCGGCGGGATAGGGTCCGGGACTTTCTTT. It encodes CASGGIGSGTFF.

CDR3 loop: CASSAHSAYEQYF. CDR3 coding DNA: TGTGCCAGCAGTGCCCACAGTGCCTACGAGCAGTACTTC. This chain connects TRBV28 to TRBJ2-5; D gene ambiguous. With the DNA end fitting TRBJ2-7 better, the J assignment may be wrong. The germline CDR1 and CDR2 sequences are MDHEN and SYDVKM. This CDR3 is 13 amino acids long.

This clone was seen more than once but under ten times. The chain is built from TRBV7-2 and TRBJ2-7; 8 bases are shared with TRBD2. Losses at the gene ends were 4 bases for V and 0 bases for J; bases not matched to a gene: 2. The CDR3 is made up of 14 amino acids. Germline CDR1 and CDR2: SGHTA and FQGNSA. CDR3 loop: CASSSSGSSYEQYF. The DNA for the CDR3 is TGTGCCAGCAGCTCAAGCGGGAGCTCCTACGAGCAGTACTTC.

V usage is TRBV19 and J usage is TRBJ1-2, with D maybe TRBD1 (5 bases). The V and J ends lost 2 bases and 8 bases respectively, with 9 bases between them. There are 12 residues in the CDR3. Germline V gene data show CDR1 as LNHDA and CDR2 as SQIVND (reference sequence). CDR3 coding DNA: TGTGCCAGTAGTATAATAGGGGCCGGCTACACCTTC. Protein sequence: CASSIIGAGYTF.

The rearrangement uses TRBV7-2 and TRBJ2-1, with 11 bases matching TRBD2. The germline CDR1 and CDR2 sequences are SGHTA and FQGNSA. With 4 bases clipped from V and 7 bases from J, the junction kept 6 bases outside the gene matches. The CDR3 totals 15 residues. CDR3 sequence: CASSSGTSGANEQFF. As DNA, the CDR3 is TGTGCCAGCAGCTCTGGGACTAGCGGAGCGAATGAGCAGTTCTTC.

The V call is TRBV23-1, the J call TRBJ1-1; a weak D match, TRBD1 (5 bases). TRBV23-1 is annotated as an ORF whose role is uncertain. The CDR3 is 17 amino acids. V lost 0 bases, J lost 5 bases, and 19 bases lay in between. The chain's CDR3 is CASSQSPASGTWTEAFF. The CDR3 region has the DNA TGCGCCAGCAGTCAATCTCCAGCTTCCGGGACTTGGACTGAAGCTTTCTTT.

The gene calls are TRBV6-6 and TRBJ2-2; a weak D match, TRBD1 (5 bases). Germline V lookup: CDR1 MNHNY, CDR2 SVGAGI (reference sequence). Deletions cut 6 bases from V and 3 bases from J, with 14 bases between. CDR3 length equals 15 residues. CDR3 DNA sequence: TGTGCCAGCAGCAAAGGGGTCGCCCACACCGGGGAGCTGTTTTTT. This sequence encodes CASSKGVAHTGELFF.

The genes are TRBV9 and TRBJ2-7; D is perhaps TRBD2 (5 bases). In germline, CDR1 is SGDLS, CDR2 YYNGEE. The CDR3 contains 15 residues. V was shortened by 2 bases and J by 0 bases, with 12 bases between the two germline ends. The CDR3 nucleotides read TGTGCCAGCAGCGTCGAGGGCATGAGCTCCTACGAGCAGTACTTC. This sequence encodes CASSVEGMSSYEQYF.

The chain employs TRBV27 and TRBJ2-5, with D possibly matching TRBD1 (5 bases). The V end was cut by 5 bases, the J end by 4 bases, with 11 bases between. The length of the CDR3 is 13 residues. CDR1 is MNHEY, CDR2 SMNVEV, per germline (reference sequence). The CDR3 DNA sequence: TGTGCCAGCAGTAGCAGGGTGCGAGAGACCCAGTACTTC. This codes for CASSSRVRETQYF.

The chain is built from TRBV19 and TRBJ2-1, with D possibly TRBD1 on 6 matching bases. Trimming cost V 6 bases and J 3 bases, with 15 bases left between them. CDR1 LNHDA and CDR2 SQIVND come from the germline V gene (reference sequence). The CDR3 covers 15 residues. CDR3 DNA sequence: TGTGCCAGTAGCCCTCTGGGGGCGGGCTACAATGAGCAGTTCTTC. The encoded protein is CASSPLGAGYNEQFF.